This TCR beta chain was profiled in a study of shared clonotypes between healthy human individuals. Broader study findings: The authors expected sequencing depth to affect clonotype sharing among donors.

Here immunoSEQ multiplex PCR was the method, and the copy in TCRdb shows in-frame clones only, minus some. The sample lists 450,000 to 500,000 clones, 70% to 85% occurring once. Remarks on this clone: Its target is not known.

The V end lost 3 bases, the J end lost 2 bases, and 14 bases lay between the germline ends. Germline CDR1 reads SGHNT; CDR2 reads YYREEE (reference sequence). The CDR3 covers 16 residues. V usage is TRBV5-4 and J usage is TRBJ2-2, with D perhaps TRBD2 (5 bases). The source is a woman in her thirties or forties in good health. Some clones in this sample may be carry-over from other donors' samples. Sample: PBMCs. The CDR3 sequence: CASSSGKALNTGELFF. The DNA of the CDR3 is TGTGCCAGCAGCTCGGGGAAGGCCCTTAACACCGGGGAGCTGTTTTTT. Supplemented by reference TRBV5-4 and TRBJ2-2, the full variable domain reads ETGVTQSPTHLIKTRGQQVTLRCSSQSGHNTVSWYQQALGQGPQFIFQYYREEENGRGNFPPRFSGLQFPNYSSELNVNALELDDSALYLCASSSGKALNTGELFFGEGSRLTVL.